These 26 T cell receptor beta chains were all obtained from the same sample, sequenced in a study of shared clonotypes between healthy human individuals. The assay was immunoSEQ multiplex PCR, and TCRdb's table has in-frame clones only and misses some. The repertoire includes 2 million to 2.5 million clones, around 95% of them detected once, and 0.1% to 0.15% sits in the top ten. The source material was naive CD4+ T cells sorted from blood. Subset here: CD45RA+ positively selected. These receptors all stem from a man between 18 and 29 years old in good health.

Regarding this clone: The sample contains more than one DNA sequence encoding this CDR3. The genes are TRBV5-1 and TRBJ2-7; TRBD2 matches at 9 bases. Germline CDR1 reads SGHRS; CDR2 reads YFSETQ. CDR3 length: 13 amino acids. The V segment lost 3 bases and the J segment 7 bases; nucleotides outside the gene matches: 5. In DNA, the CDR3 is TGCGCCAGCAGCTCCGGACTAGCGCGGGAGCAGTACTTC. It codes for CASSSGLAREQYF.

CDR3 nucleotides: TGTGCCAGCAGCTCACCGGCCAGCGTCAATCAGCCCCAGCATTTT. Protein product: CASSSPASVNQPQHF. V usage is TRBV6-6 and J usage is TRBJ1-5; D call uncertain. The CDR3 length is 15 residues. Germline loops: CDR1 MNHNY, CDR2 SVGAGI (reference sequence). The germline V and J ends were trimmed by 6 bases and 3 bases, with 15 bases remaining between them.

The V call is TRBV2, the J call TRBJ2-7; TRBD2 aligns across 13 bases. CDR1 SNHLY and CDR2 FYNNEI come from the germline V gene. CDR3 length: 15 residues. V trimming: 10 bases; J trimming: 0 bases; junction bases outside the gene matches: 6. CDR3 DNA: TGTGCCATGGGACTAGCGGGAACCTACTCCTACGAGCAGTACTTC. Encoded protein: CAMGLAGTYSYEQYF.

This clone was found once. The chain carries TRBV10-3 and TRBJ1-3; 7 bases align to TRBD1. Germline CDR1 ENHRY, CDR2 SYGVKD. This CDR3 is 16 amino acids long. J lost 0 bases, V lost 5 bases, and 7 bases had no gene match. The CDR3 nucleotides are TGTGCCATCAGTCCCGGACAGGCGAACTCTGGAAACACCATATATTTT. This codes for CAISPGQANSGNTIYF.

On this clone itself: The same CDR3 also results from other DNA sequences found in this sample. The J gene is TRBJ2-3, the V gene TRBV5-1, with 8 bases matching TRBD2. CDR3 size: 16 residues. Trimming cost V 0 bases and J 4 bases; bases outside gene matches: 7. Germline CDR1 is SGHRS and CDR2 is YFSETQ. Here the CDR3 DNA reads TGCGCCAGCAGCTTGGCCTTGAGCGGGAGTGCAGATACGCAGTATTTT. It codes for CASSLALSGSADTQYF.

The chain carries TRBV15 and TRBJ2-5; no definite D call. Trimming pared 5 bases from V and 0 bases from J, leaving 16 bases between. In germline, CDR1 is LNHNV, CDR2 YYDKDF (reference sequence). The CDR3 consists of 16 residues. In nucleotides, the CDR3 is TGTGCCACCAGCCCAAGCGCACCCTGGTACCAAGAGACCCAGTACTTC. It is translated as CATSPSAPWYQETQYF.

The gene calls are TRBV28 and TRBJ2-3; no firm D call. The CDR3 extends over 12 amino acids. V was shortened by 6 bases and J by 9 bases, with 13 bases between the two germline ends. Per germline, CDR1 MDHEN and CDR2 SYDVKM. The CDR3 loop reads CASSLEKQTQYF. As DNA, the CDR3 is TGTGCCAGCAGCTTAGAGAAGCAAACGCAGTATTTT.

V is TRBV19 and J is TRBJ2-3; no firm D call. The CDR3 consists of 14 residues. The V end lost 3 bases, the J end lost 2 bases, and 9 bases lay between the germline ends. The germline gives CDR1 LNHDA, CDR2 SQIVND (reference sequence). CDR3: CASSITGYTDTQYF. DNA for the CDR3: TGTGCCAGTAGTATTACCGGGTACACAGATACGCAGTATTTT. Full variable domain (outside the CDR3, taken from reference TRBV19 and TRBJ2-3): DGGITQSPKYLFRKEGQNVTLSCEQNLNHDAMYWYRQDPGQGLRLIYYSQIVNDFQKGDIAEGYSVSREKKESFPLTVTSAQKNPTAFYLCASSITGYTDTQYFGPGTRLTVL.

The CDR3 coding sequence is TGTGCCACACGAACTGACAGAGCTGGAAACACCATATATTTT. It translates to CATRTDRAGNTIYF. This chain connects TRBV19 to TRBJ1-3, with TRBD1 as a possible D gene (5 bases). Germline CDR1 and CDR2: LNHDA and SQIVND (reference sequence). The CDR3 is made up of 14 amino acids. The ends were cut back, 10 bases at V and 2 bases at J, with 15 bases in the middle.

This chain uses TRBV5-5 with TRBJ2-3, with 7 positions matching TRBD1. Germline loops: CDR1 SGHKS, CDR2 YYEKEE (reference sequence). Trimming took 0 bases from V and 3 from J; bases not matched to a gene: 4. CDR3 length: 15 amino acids. The CDR3 loop is CASSLAVTGTDTQYF. CDR3 bases: TGTGCCAGCAGCTTGGCGGTGACAGGGACAGATACGCAGTATTTT.

V gene TRBV5-5 combines with J gene TRBJ1-4; 9 bases map to TRBD1. CDR1 SGHKS and CDR2 YYEKEE come from the germline V gene (reference sequence). Trimming at V came to 4 bases and at J to 8 bases, leaving 6 bases not matched to a gene. The CDR3 has 14 residues. The CDR3 DNA reads TGTGCCAGCAGCATGGACAGGGGTACCGAAAAACTGTTTTTT. As protein: CASSMDRGTEKLFF.

This chain connects TRBV6-6 to TRBJ1-2; TRBD1 agrees at 8 bases. Germline-derived CDR1 and CDR2 are MNHNY and SVGAGI (reference sequence). The CDR3 is 13 amino acids. V trimming: 7 bases; J trimming: 5 bases; junction bases outside the gene matches: 6. CDR3 bases: TGTGCCAGCACCAGAGACAGGGGATATGGCTACACCTTC. Residues: CASTRDRGYGYTF.

V usage is TRBV11-2 and J usage is TRBJ2-7; perhaps TRBD2 as D (5 bases). Germline V gene data show CDR1 as SGHAT and CDR2 as FQNNGV. This CDR3 contains 14 residues. V was clipped by 5 bases and J by 4 bases, with 15 bases between them. CDR3 sequence: CASSVGSPKYEQYF. CDR3 nucleotides: TGTGCCAGCAGCGTTGGGAGCCCTAAATACGAGCAGTACTTC.

This clone was recorded only once. This chain joins TRBV7-9 and TRBJ1-5; D is perhaps TRBD1 (5 bases). CDR3 length equals 17 residues. Germline assignment: CDR1 SEHNR and CDR2 FQNEAQ (reference sequence). Trimming shortened V by 4 bases and J by 9 bases, and 25 bases separated the two germline ends. The CDR3 DNA sequence: TGTGCCAGCAGCTCGGACACGGGGGAGGCCCAAGTAGGGCCCCAGCATTTT. This codes for CASSSDTGEAQVGPQHF.

The chain employs TRBV18 and TRBJ2-7, with 7 bases fitting TRBD1. This CDR3 comprises 14 residues. Trimming at V came to 6 bases and at J to 3 bases, leaving 8 bases not matched to a gene. Per germline, CDR1 KGHSH and CDR2 LQKENI. CDR3 sequence: CASSRQGQNYEQYF. DNA of the CDR3: TGTGCCAGCTCCCGACAGGGACAAAACTACGAGCAGTACTTC.

The rearrangement links TRBV2 to TRBJ2-7; 7 positions match TRBD1. V lost 4 bases, J lost 3 bases, and 3 bases stayed unmatched. Per the germline V gene, CDR1 is SNHLY and CDR2 is FYNNEI. The CDR3 length is 13 residues. CDR3 bases: TGTGCCAGCAGTGTGACAGGGAACTACGAGCAGTACTTC. Translated, it gives CASSVTGNYEQYF.

The chain combines TRBV7-3 with TRBJ2-1, with 12 bases fitting TRBD1. The CDR3 length is 15 residues. Germline V gene lookup returns CDR1 SGHTA and CDR2 FQGTGA. The J segment lost 9 bases and the V segment lost 6 bases, leaving 9 bases of the junction unmatched. In nucleotides, the CDR3 is TGTGCCAGCAGACCCGGGACAGGGGGCGCGGGTGAGCAGTTCTTC. Residues: CASRPGTGGAGEQFF.

This clone appeared once. The chain carries TRBV9 and TRBJ1-1, with 8 bases identical to TRBD1. CDR1 SGDLS and CDR2 YYNGEE come from the germline V gene. This CDR3 contains 18 residues. V gave up 3 bases and J gave up 6 bases; unmatched junction bases: 19. CDR3 amino acids: CASSDQGPGGAGFSEAFF. CDR3 in DNA: TGTGCCAGCAGCGACCAAGGCCCAGGGGGCGCCGGTTTCTCTGAAGCTTTCTTT.

V is TRBV7-2 and J is TRBJ1-2; a possible D gene is TRBD1 (6 bases). Germline V lookup: CDR1 SGHTA, CDR2 FQGNSA. The CDR3 has 15 amino acids. V lost 3 bases to trimming and J lost 5 bases, with 16 bases between them. CDR3 sequence (DNA): TGTGCCAGCAGCTTGGCCCAGGGGATGGGGTATGGCTACACCTTC. Encoded protein: CASSLAQGMGYGYTF.

The V and J genes are TRBV6-5 and TRBJ2-2; 7 nucleotides line up with TRBD1. CDR3 length equals 14 residues. With V trimmed by 4 bases and J by 8 bases, 7 bases remained unmatched. CDR1 and CDR2 from the germline V gene are MNHEY and SVGAGI. The CDR3 nucleotides read TGTGCCAGCAGTTCATTACAGGGGACAGGGGAGCTGTTTTTT. Protein sequence: CASSSLQGTGELFF.

The chain couples TRBV9 to TRBJ2-3; 11 bases are a match to TRBD1. The CDR3 spans 17 residues. Germline-derived CDR1 and CDR2 are SGDLS and YYNGEE. V lost 3 bases to trimming and J lost 5 bases; unmatched junction nucleotides: 11. Here the CDR3 DNA reads TGTGCCAGCAGCGCACGGGGGACAGGGGGAATGGGAGATACGCAGTATTTT. Its translation: CASSARGTGGMGDTQYF.

V gene TRBV5-1 combines with J gene TRBJ1-1; TRBD1 might be the D (5 bases). The CDR3 is 15 amino acids. V was cut by 6 bases and J by 3 bases, with 18 bases left in between. The germline V gene has CDR1 SGHRS and CDR2 YFSETQ. The CDR3 here is CASTSRSGGDTEAFF. DNA of the CDR3: TGCGCCAGCACCTCCCGGTCCGGGGGAGACACTGAAGCTTTCTTT. Full variable domain (missing parts from reference TRBV5-1 and TRBJ1-1): KAGVTQTPRYLIKTRGQQVTLSCSPISGHRSVSWYQQTPGQGLQFLFEYFSETQRNKGNFPGRFSGRQFSNSRSEMNVSTLELGDSALYLCASTSRSGGDTEAFFGQGTRLTVV.

The V call is TRBV5-1, the J call TRBJ2-1; 9 bases fit TRBD2. V was pared by 4 bases and J by 3 bases, with 5 bases of the junction left unmatched. The germline V gene encodes CDR1 SGHRS and CDR2 YFSETQ. The CDR3 is 15 residues long. CDR3 nucleotides: TGCGCCAGCAGCGTACTGACTAGCGGCTACAATGAGCAGTTCTTC. Encoded protein: CASSVLTSGYNEQFF.

The chain links TRBV5-1 to TRBJ1-4; 9 bases agree with TRBD1. The germline V gene has CDR1 SGHRS and CDR2 YFSETQ. CDR3 size: 14 residues. J lost 8 bases, V lost 7 bases, and 9 bases had no gene match. CDR3 residues: CASYTGTGNEKLFF. CDR3 in DNA: TGCGCCAGCTATACCGGGACAGGGAACGAAAAACTGTTTTTT.

The genes are TRBV18 and TRBJ2-1; D unresolved. The germline V and J ends were trimmed by 2 bases and 5 bases, with 13 bases remaining between them. CDR3 length equals 15 residues. Germline assignment: CDR1 KGHSH and CDR2 LQKENI. CDR3 bases: TGTGCCAGCTCACCAACGGAGTGGGGTAACAATGAGCAGTTCTTC. Amino acid sequence: CASSPTEWGNNEQFF.

V is TRBV7-2 and J is TRBJ1-2; D unclear. From germline, CDR1 is SGHTA and CDR2 FQGNSA. CDR3 size: 16 residues. The ends were cut back, 0 bases at V and 0 bases at J, with 11 bases in the middle. In DNA form, the CDR3 reads TGTGCCAGCAGCTTAGCCCCGTGGGGTGCTAACTATGGCTACACCTTC. Amino acids: CASSLAPWGANYGYTF.